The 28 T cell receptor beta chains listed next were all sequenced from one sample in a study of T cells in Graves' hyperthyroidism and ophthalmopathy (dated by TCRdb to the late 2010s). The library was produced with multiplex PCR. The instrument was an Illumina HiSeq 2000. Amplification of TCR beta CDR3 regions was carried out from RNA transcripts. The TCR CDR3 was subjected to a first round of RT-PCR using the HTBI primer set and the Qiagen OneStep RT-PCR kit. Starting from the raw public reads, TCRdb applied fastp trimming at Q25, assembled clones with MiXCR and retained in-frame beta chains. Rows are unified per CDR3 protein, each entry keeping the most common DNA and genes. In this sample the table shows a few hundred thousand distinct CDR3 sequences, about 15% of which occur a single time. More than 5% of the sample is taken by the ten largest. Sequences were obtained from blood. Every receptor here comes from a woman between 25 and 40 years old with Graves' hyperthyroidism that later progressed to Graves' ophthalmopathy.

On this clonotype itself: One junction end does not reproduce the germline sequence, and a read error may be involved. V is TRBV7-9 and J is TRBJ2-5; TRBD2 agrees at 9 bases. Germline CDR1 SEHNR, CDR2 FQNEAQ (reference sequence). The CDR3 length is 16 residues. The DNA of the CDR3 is TGTGCCAGCAGCTCAAGACTAGCGGAGTACCAAGAGGCCCAGTACTTC. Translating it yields CASSSRLAEYQEAQYF.

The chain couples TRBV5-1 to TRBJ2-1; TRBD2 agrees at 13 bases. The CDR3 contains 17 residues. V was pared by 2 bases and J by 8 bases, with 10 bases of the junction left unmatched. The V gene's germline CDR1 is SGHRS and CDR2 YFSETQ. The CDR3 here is CASSLNPAGTSGDEQFF. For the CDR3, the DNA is TGCGCCAGCAGCTTAAACCCAGCCGGGACTAGCGGGGATGAGCAGTTCTTC.

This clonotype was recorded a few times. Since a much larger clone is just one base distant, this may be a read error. In DNA, the CDR3 is TGTGCCAGCAGCGCATACAGTAACCCACTCACAGATACGCAGTATTTT. Residues: CASSAYSNPLTDTQYF. The V call is TRBV7-8, the J call TRBJ2-3; no clear D gene. With 5 bases removed from V and 2 bases from J, the gap between germline ends came to 17 bases. CDR3 length equals 16 residues. Per the germline V gene, CDR1 is SGHVS and CDR2 is FQNEAQ. Together with reference TRBV7-8 and TRBJ2-3, the CDR3 gives the full variable domain: GAGVSQSPRYKVAKRGQDVALRCDPISGHVSLFWYQQALGQGPEFLTYFQNEAQLDKSGLPSDRFFAERPEGSVSTLKIQRTQQEDSAVYLCASSAYSNPLTDTQYFGPGTRLTVL.

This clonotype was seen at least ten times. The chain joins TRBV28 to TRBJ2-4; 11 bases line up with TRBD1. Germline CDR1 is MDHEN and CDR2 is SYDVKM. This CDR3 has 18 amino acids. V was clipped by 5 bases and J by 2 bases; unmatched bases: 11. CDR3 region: CASSPPPGTGGTKNIQYF. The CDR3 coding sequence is TGTGCCAGCAGTCCCCCGCCCGGGACAGGGGGTACCAAAAACATTCAGTACTTC.

CDR3 DNA: TGTGCCAGCAGTTCGACAGGGTGGGGATGGTACTTC. Translation gives CASSSTGWGWYF. This chain links TRBV27 with TRBJ2-5, with 7 positions matching TRBD1. The junction had 9 bases not matched to a gene; V was cut back by 4 bases and J by 13 bases. CDR3 length: 12 amino acids. The germline gives CDR1 MNHEY, CDR2 SMNVEV (reference sequence).

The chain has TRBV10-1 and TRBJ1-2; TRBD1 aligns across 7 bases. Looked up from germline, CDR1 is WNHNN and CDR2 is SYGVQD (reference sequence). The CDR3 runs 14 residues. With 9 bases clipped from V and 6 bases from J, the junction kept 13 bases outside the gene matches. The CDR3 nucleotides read TGCGCCAGGGCCCCGATAACAGGGGTAGATGGCTACACCTTC. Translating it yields CARAPITGVDGYTF.

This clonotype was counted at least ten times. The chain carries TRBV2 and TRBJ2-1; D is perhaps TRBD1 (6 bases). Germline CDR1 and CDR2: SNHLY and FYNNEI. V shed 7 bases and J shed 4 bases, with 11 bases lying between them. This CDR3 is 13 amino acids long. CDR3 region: CASKSDRYNEQFF. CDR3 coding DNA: TGTGCCAGCAAGTCCGACAGGTACAATGAGCAGTTCTTC.

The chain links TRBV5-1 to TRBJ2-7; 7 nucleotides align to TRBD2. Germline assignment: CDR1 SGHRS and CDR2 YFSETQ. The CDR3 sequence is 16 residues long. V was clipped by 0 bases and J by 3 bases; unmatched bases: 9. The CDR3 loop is CASSLGNLAARYEQYF. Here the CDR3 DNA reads TGCGCCAGCAGCTTGGGGAATCTAGCGGCCCGCTACGAGCAGTACTTC.

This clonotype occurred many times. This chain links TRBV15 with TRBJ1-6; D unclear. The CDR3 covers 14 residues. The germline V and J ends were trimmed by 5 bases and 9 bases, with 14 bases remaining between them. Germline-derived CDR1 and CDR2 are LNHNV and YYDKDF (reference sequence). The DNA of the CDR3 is TGTGCCACCAGCTATGAGGGCGCGGGTTCACCCCTCCACTTT. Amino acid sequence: CATSYEGAGSPLHF.

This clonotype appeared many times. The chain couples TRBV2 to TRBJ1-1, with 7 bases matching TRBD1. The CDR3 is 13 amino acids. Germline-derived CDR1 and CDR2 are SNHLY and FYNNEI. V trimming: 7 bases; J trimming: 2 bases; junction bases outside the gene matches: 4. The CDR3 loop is CASKWDSNTEAFF. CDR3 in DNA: TGTGCCAGCAAGTGGGACAGTAACACTGAAGCTTTCTTT.

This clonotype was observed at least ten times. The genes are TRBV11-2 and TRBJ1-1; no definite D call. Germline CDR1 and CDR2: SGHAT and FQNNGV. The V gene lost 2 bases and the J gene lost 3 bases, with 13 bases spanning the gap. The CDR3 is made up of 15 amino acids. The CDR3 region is CASSLSSSGYTEAFF. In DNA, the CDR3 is TGTGCCAGCAGCTTAAGTTCTTCCGGTTACACTGAAGCTTTCTTT.

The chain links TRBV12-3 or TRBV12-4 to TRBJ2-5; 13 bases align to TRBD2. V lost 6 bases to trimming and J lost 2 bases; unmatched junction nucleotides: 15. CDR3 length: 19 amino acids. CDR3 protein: CASSPAGTSGILGQETQYF. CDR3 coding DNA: TGTGCCAGCAGCCCGGCCGGGACTAGCGGGATCCTGGGGCAAGAGACCCAGTACTTC.

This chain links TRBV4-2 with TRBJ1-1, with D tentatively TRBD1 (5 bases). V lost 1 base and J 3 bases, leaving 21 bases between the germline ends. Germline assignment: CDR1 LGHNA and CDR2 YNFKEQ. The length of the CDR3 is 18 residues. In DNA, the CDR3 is TGTGCCAGCAGCCAAGTTGCCTACTCCGGGACGCTGTACACTGAAGCTTTCTTT. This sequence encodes CASSQVAYSGTLYTEAFF.

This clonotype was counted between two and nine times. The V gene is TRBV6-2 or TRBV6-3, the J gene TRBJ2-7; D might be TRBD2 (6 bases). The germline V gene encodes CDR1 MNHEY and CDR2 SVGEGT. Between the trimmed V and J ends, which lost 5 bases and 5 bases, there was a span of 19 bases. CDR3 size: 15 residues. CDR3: CASSLPLTRQDEQYF. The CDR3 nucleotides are TGTGCCAGCAGTCTACCCTTGACTAGGCAGGACGAGCAGTACTTC.

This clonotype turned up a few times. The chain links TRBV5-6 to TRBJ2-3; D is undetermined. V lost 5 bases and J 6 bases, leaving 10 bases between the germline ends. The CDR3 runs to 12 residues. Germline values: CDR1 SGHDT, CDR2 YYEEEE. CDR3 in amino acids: CASSIARDTQYF. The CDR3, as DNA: TGTGCCAGCAGTATTGCTCGGGATACGCAGTATTTT.

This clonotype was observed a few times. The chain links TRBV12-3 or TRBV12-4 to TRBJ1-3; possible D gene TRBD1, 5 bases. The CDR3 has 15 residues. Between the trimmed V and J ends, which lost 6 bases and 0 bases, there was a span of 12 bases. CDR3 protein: CASSRDLLSGNTIYF. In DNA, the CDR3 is TGTGCCAGCAGCCGGGACCTTCTCTCTGGAAACACCATATATTTT.

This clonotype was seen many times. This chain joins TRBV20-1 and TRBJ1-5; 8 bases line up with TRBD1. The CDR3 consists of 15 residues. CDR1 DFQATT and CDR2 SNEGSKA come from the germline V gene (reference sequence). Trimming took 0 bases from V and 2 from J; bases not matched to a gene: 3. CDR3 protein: CSAREDRAGNQPQHF. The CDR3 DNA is TGCAGTGCTAGAGAGGACAGGGCTGGCAATCAGCCCCAGCATTTT.

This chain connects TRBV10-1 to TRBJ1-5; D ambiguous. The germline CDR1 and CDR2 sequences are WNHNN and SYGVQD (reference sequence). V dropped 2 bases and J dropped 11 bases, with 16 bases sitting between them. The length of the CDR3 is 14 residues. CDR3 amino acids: CASSEKGRPETQHF. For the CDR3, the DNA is TGCGCCAGCAGTGAGAAAGGTCGGCCCGAGACCCAGCATTTT.

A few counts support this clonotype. CDR3 protein: CASSFSSGVGLYF. In nucleotides, the CDR3 is TGTGCCAGCAGCTTCTCCTCCGGCGTAGGGCTGTACTTC. V and J are TRBV7-6 and TRBJ2-7; D call uncertain. V was cut by 3 bases and J by 12 bases, with 18 bases left in between. CDR1 SGHVS and CDR2 FNYEAQ come from the germline V gene. The CDR3 runs to 13 residues.

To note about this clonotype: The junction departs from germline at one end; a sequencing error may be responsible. This CDR3 reads CASSWGGLDTEALF. The CDR3 DNA follows: TGTGCCAGCAGCTGGGGGGGACTCGACACTGAAGCTTTGTTT. V is TRBV5-6 and J is TRBJ1-1; possible D gene TRBD1, 5 bases. In germline, CDR1 is SGHDT, CDR2 YYEEEE. CDR3 length: 14 residues. Drawing the rest from reference TRBV5-6 and TRBJ1-1, the complete variable domain is DAGVTQSPTHLIKTRGQQVTLRCSPKSGHDTVSWYQQALGQGPQFIFQYYEEEERQRGNFPDRFSGHQFPNYSSELNVNALLLGDSALYLCASSWGGLDTEALFGQGTRLTVV.

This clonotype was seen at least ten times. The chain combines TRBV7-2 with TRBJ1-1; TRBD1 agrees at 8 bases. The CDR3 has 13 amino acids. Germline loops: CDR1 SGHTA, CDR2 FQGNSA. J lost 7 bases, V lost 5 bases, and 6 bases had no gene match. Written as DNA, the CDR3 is TGTGCCAGCAGCCCCGGACAGGGCCTTGAAGCTTTCTTT. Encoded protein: CASSPGQGLEAFF. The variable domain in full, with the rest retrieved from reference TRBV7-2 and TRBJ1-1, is GAGVSQSPSNKVTEKGKDVELRCDPISGHTALYWYRQSLGQGLEFLIYFQGNSAPDKSGLPSDRFSAERTGGSVSTLTIQRTQQEDSAVYLCASSPGQGLEAFFGQGTRLTVV.

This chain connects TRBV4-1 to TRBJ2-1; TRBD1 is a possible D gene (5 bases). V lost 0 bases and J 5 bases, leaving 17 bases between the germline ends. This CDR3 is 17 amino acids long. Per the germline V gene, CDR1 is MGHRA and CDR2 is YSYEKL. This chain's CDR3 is CASSQERTNIPDNEQFF. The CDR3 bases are TGCGCCAGCAGCCAAGAAAGGACAAATATCCCGGACAATGAGCAGTTCTTC.

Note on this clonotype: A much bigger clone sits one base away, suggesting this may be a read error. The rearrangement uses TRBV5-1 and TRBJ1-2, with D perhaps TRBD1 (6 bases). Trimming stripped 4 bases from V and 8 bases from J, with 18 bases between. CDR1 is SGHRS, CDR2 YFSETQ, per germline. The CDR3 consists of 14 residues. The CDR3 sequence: CASSAGTRGDGYTF. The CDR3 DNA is TGCGCCAGCAGCGCCGGGACAAGGGGAGACGGCTACACCTTC.

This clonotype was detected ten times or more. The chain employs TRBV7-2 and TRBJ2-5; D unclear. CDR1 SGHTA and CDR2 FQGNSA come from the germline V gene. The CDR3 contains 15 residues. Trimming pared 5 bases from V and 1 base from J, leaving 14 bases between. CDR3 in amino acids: CASSPSHGPQETQYF. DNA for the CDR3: TGTGCCAGCAGCCCCTCTCACGGGCCCCAAGAGACCCAGTACTTC.

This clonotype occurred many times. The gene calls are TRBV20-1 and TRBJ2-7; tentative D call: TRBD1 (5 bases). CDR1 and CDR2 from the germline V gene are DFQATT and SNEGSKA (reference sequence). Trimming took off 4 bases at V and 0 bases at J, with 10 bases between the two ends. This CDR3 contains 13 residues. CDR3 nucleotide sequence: TGCAGTGCTAAAACAGGCAACTCCTACGAGCAGTACTTC. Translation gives CSAKTGNSYEQYF.

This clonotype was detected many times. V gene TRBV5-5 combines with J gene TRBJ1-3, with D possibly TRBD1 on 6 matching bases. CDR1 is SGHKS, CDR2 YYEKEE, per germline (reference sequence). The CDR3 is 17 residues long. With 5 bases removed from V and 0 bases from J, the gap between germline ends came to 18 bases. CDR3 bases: TGTGCCAGCAGTTTCGCGACCAAAGGGGGCTCTGGAAACACCATATATTTT. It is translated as CASSFATKGGSGNTIYF.

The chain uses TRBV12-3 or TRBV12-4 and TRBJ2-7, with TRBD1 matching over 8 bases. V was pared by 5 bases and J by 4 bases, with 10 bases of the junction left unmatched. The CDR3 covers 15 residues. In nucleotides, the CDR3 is TGTGCCAGCAGTCCCGGGGACAGGAACGGATACGAGCAGTACTTC. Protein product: CASSPGDRNGYEQYF.

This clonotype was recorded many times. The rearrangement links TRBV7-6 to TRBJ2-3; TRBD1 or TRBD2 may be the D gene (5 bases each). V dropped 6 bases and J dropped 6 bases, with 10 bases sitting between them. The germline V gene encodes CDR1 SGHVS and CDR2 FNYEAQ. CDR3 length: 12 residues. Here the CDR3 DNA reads TGTGCCAGCAGTTCGGGGCAGGATACGCAGTATTTT. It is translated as CASSSGQDTQYF.